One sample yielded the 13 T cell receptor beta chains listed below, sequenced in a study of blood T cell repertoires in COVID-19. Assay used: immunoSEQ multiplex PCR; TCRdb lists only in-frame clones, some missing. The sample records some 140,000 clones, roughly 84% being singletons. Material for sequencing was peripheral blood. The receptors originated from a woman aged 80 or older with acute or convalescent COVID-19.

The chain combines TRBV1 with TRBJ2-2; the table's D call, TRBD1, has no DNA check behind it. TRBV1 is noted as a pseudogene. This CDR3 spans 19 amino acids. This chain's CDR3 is CTSSVDRGPTLFNTGELFF. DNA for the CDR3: TGCACCAGCAGCGTGGACAGGGGGCCCACCTTGTTTAACACCGGGGAGCTGTTTTTT.

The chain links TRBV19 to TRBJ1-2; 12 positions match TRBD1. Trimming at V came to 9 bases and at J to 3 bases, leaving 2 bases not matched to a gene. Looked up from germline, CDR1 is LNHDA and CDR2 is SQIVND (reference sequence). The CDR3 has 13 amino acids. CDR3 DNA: TGTGCCAGCGGGACAGGGGGCCACTATGGCTACACCTTC. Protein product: CASGTGGHYGYTF.

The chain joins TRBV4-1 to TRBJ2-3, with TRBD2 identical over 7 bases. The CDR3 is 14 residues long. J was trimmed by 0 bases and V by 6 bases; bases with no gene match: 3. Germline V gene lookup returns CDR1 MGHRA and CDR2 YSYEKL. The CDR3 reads CASRERGSTDTQYF. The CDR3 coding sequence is TGCGCCAGCAGGGAGCGGGGTAGCACAGATACGCAGTATTTT.

The CDR3 region is CASSQGRDQPQHF. The CDR3, as DNA: TGTGCCAGTAGTCAGGGTAGGGATCAGCCCCAGCATTTT. The rearrangement links TRBV19 to TRBJ1-5; D might be TRBD1 (5 bases). Trimming took 5 bases from V and 5 from J, leaving 10 bases between them. The CDR3 covers 13 residues. Germline V gene lookup returns CDR1 LNHDA and CDR2 SQIVND (reference sequence).

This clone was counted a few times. Written as DNA, the CDR3 is TGTGCTAGTGGTGCGGGACAGGGAAACACCGGGGAGCTGTTTTTT. Translated, it gives CASGAGQGNTGELFF. This chain links TRBV12-5 with TRBJ2-2, with TRBD1 identical over 9 bases. CDR1 is LGHNT, CDR2 FRNRAP, per germline. V trimming: 5 bases; J trimming: 2 bases; junction bases outside the gene matches: 3. The CDR3 length is 15 residues. Looking up the rest from reference TRBV12-5 and TRBJ2-2 gives the full variable domain: DARVTQTPRHKVTEMGQEVTMRCQPILGHNTVFWYRQTMMQGLELLAYFRNRAPLDDSGMPKDRFSAEMPDATLATLKIQPSEPRDSAVYFCASGAGQGNTGELFFGEGSRLTVL.

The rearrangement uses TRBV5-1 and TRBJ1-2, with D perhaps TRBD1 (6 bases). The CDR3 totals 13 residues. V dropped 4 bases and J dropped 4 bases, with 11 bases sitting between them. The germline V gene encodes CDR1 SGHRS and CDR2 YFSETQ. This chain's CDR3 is CASSRDTSYGYTF. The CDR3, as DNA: TGCGCCAGCAGCCGGGACACAAGCTATGGCTACACCTTC. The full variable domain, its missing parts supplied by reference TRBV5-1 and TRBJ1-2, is KAGVTQTPRYLIKTRGQQVTLSCSPISGHRSVSWYQQTPGQGLQFLFEYFSETQRNKGNFPGRFSGRQFSNSRSEMNVSTLELGDSALYLCASSRDTSYGYTFGSGTRLTVV.

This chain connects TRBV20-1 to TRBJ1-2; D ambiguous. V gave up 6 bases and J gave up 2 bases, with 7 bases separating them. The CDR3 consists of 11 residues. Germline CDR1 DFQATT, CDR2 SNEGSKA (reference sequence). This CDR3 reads CSASGNYGYTF. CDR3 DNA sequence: TGCAGTGCCTCAGGCAACTATGGCTACACCTTC.

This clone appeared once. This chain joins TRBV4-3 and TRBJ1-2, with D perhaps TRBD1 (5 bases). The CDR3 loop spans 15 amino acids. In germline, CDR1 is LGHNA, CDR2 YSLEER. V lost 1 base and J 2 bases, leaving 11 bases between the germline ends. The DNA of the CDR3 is TGCGCCAGCAGCCAAGGTCCAGGGAACAACTATGGCTACACCTTC. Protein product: CASSQGPGNNYGYTF.

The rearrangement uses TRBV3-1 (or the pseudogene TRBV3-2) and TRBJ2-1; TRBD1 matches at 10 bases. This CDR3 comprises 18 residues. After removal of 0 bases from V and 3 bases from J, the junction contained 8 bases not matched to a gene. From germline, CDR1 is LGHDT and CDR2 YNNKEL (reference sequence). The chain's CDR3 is CASSQDGGDRGLYNEQFF. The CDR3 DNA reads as TGTGCCAGCAGCCAAGATGGGGGCGACAGGGGGCTCTACAATGAGCAGTTCTTC.

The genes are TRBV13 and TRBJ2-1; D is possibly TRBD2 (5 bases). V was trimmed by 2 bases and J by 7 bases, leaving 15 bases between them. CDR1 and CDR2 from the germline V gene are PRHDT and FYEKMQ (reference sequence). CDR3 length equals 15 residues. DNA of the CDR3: TGTGCCAGCAGCTTAAAAGTCCCGGACTGGAATGAGCAGTTCTTC. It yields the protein CASSLKVPDWNEQFF.

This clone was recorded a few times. The CDR3 reads CASSLLAGDGGEQYF. In DNA, the CDR3 is TGTGCCAGCAGTTTACTAGCGGGGGACGGAGGGGAGCAGTACTTC. The V and J genes are TRBV28 and TRBJ2-7; 10 nucleotides align to TRBD2. V shed 2 bases, J shed 7 bases, and the junction held 8 bases outside the gene matches. The germline CDR1 and CDR2 sequences are MDHEN and SYDVKM. The CDR3 length is 15 residues.

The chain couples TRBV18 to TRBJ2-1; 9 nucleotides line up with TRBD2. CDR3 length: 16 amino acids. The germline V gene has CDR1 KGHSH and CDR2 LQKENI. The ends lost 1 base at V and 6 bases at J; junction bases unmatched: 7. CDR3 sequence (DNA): TGTGCCAGCTCACCACTAGCGGGAGCCCGTCGCAATGAGCAGTTCTTC. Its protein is CASSPLAGARRNEQFF.

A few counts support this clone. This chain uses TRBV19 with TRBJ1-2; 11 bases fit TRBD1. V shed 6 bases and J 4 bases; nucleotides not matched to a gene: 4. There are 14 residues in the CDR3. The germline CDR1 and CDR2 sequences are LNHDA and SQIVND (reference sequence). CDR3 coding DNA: TGTGCCAGTAGGCCGGGACAGGGGGGCTATGGCTACACCTTC. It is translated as CASRPGQGGYGYTF.